Below, 31 T cell receptor beta chains from the same sample are listed, as sequenced in a study of blood T cells in healthy people across ages. Through a sample-barcoded 5' primer and a J-beta primer mix, a second PCR was run for about 6 to 11 cycles. TCRdb passed the 5' RACE reads through MiXCR, listing each CDR3 protein once. This sample yields 1.6 million or so distinct CDR3 sequences, of which around 35% are seen a single time; over 9% belongs to the top ten. The sample taken for sequencing was blood. These receptor sequences come from a woman aged 30 to 39 in good health.

This clonotype was seen a single time. The CDR3 region is CASSRPGTEDNSPLHF. In nucleotides, the CDR3 is TGTGCCAGCAGCCGTCCCGGGACAGAAGACAATTCACCCCTCCACTTT. This sequence joins TRBV5-8 and TRBJ1-6, with 7 bases that match TRBD1. Germline-derived CDR1 and CDR2 are SGHTS and YDEGEE. V was clipped by 4 bases and J by 7 bases; unmatched bases: 11. The length of the CDR3 is 16 residues.

This clonotype has just a few counts. The chain combines TRBV29-1 with TRBJ1-1, with D perhaps TRBD1 (6 bases). Per germline, CDR1 SQVTM and CDR2 ANQGSEA. The V and J ends lost 3 bases and 10 bases respectively, with 21 bases between them. This CDR3 is built from 14 residues. The CDR3 reads CSVDTGAYFPVAFF. CDR3 coding DNA: TGCAGCGTTGATACGGGGGCCTATTTCCCTGTAGCTTTCTTT.

This clonotype was observed a handful of times. The V and J genes are TRBV24-1 and TRBJ2-1; 13 bases are a match to TRBD2. This CDR3 has 20 amino acids. J was trimmed by 0 bases and V by 3 bases; bases with no gene match: 10. Germline CDR1 reads KGHDR; CDR2 reads SFDVKD. The CDR3 loop is CATSDPSLAGGPSSYNEQFF. DNA for the CDR3: TGTGCCACCAGTGATCCCTCACTAGCGGGAGGGCCCAGCTCCTACAATGAGCAGTTCTTC.

The chain links TRBV6-2 or TRBV6-3 to TRBJ1-1; no definite D call. CDR3 length: 17 residues. V was trimmed by 9 bases and J by 4 bases, leaving 27 bases between them. Germline V lookup: CDR1 MNHEY, CDR2 SVGEGT. This chain's CDR3 is CASCDWGGTPGGTEAFF. CDR3 bases: TGTGCCAGTTGCGACTGGGGTGGCACCCCCGGAGGCACTGAAGCTTTCTTT.

V usage is TRBV5-1 and J usage is TRBJ2-1, with 15 bases lining up with TRBD2. Per the germline V gene, CDR1 is SGHRS and CDR2 is YFSETQ. The CDR3 has 17 residues. V lost 4 bases, J lost 5 bases, and 7 bases stayed unmatched. This CDR3 is CASSQGLAGGPHNEQFF. The CDR3 DNA reads as TGCGCCAGCAGCCAGGGACTAGCGGGAGGTCCCCACAATGAGCAGTTCTTC.

The genes are TRBV2 and TRBJ2-7, with a possible D match to TRBD1 (5 bases). Germline V CDR1 and CDR2: SNHLY, FYNNEI. This CDR3 contains 13 residues. V was trimmed by 7 bases and J by 5 bases, leaving 15 bases between them. The CDR3 DNA reads as TGTGCCAGCATCGCGGACAATGTCGACGAGCAGTACTTC. It encodes CASIADNVDEQYF.

The J gene is TRBJ2-1, the V gene TRBV20-1, with 7 nucleotides matching TRBD1. The V and J ends lost 2 bases and 11 bases, in that order; junction bases with no gene match: 3. Germline V gene sequence: CDR1 DFQATT, CDR2 SNEGSKA (reference sequence). This CDR3 comprises 11 residues. The CDR3 region has the DNA TGCAGTGCTAGATACAGGGGTCAGCAGTTCTTC. Translated, it gives CSARYRGQQFF.

This clonotype was seen a handful of times. The rearrangement uses TRBV6-5 and TRBJ1-2; D not certain. Germline lookup yields CDR1 MNHEY and CDR2 SVGAGI. This CDR3 has 11 residues. Trimming removed 8 bases from V and 8 bases from J, with 12 bases in between. The CDR3 DNA follows: TGTGCCAGCCGGACTGCCGGGGGCTACACCTTC. This gives the protein CASRTAGGYTF.

In its sample, this clonotype was seen a few times. The chain employs TRBV3-1 and TRBJ1-1; no definite D call. CDR3 length equals 14 residues. The germline V gene encodes CDR1 LGHDT and CDR2 YNNKEL (reference sequence). With 5 bases removed from V and 0 bases from J, the gap between germline ends came to 10 bases. The CDR3 nucleotides read TGTGCCAGCAGCGACTTGTCGGTGAACACTGAAGCTTTCTTT. Translated: CASSDLSVNTEAFF. Supplemented by reference TRBV3-1 and TRBJ1-1, the full variable domain reads DTAVSQTPKYLVTQMGNDKSIKCEQNLGHDTMYWYKQDSKKFLKIMFSYNNKELIINETVPNRFSPKSPDKAHLNLHINSLELGDSAVYFCASSDLSVNTEAFFGQGTRLTVV.

The CDR3 reads CASSQVPEWEGYTF. The DNA for the CDR3 is TGTGCCAGCAGCCAAGTACCGGAGTGGGAAGGCTACACCTTC. The chain combines TRBV14 with TRBJ1-2; D remains unclear. This CDR3 contains 14 residues. CDR1 is SGHDN and CDR2 is FVKESK in the germline V gene. Trimming removed 1 base at V and 8 bases at J, with 14 bases between.

There are a few counts of this clonotype. This sequence joins TRBV20-1 and TRBJ2-1, with 11 bases identical to TRBD2. Germline loops: CDR1 DFQATT, CDR2 SNEGSKA (reference sequence). The CDR3 is made up of 14 amino acids. CDR3 residues: CRGVGTSGYNEQFF. In nucleotides, the CDR3 is TGCAGGGGAGTCGGGACTAGCGGATACAATGAGCAGTTCTTC.

This clonotype was observed a few times. V gene TRBV9 combines with J gene TRBJ1-1; TRBD1 is a possible D gene (5 bases). V lost 3 bases and J lost 5, with 20 bases in between. Germline lookup yields CDR1 SGDLS and CDR2 YYNGEE. The CDR3 is made up of 16 amino acids. CDR3 DNA sequence: TGTGCCAGCAGCGGTGAGGGGTCTTCTGGAAGAACTGAAGCTTTCTTT. The encoded protein is CASSGEGSSGRTEAFF.

The chain links TRBV4-1 to TRBJ1-2; 9 bases are a match to TRBD1. CDR1 is MGHRA, CDR2 YSYEKL, per germline. J was trimmed by 8 bases and V by 1 base; bases with no gene match: 14. This CDR3 is 17 amino acids long. CDR3 sequence (DNA): TGCGCCAGCAGCCAAGGGGCACCGAGACAGGGGGACTGGGGCTACACCTTC. This encodes CASSQGAPRQGDWGYTF.

The chain has TRBV29-1 and TRBJ2-5; no definite D call. The CDR3 covers 12 residues. The germline V gene encodes CDR1 SQVTM and CDR2 ANQGSEA. Trimming stripped 1 base from V and 2 bases from J, with 5 bases between. CDR3 coding DNA: TGCAGCGTTGAAGCATCGCAAGAGACCCAGTACTTC. Its protein is CSVEASQETQYF.

The chain employs TRBV20-1 and TRBJ2-7, with a possible D match to TRBD2 (5 bases). The DNA end is a closer match to TRBJ2-4, so the J assignment may be wrong. CDR1 and CDR2 (germline): DFQATT, SNEGSKA (reference sequence). The length of the CDR3 is 15 residues. DNA for the CDR3: TGCAGTGCTAGAGATTCGGTAGCGATGAATAACATTCAGTACTTC. This translates into CSARDSVAMNNIQYF.

This clonotype occurred once. The chain uses TRBV9 and TRBJ1-3; D is unclear. Looked up from germline, CDR1 is SGDLS and CDR2 is YYNGEE. The CDR3 length is 15 residues. The V end lost 0 bases, the J end lost 0 bases, and 7 bases lay between the germline ends. The DNA for the CDR3 is TGTGCCAGCAGCGTAGGGATTTCCTCTGGAAACACCATATATTTT. It translates to CASSVGISSGNTIYF.

This clonotype has just one count. The V gene is TRBV10-2, the J gene TRBJ1-2, with D maybe TRBD1 (5 bases). CDR1 is WSHSY and CDR2 is SAAADI in the germline V gene. V lost 4 bases, J lost 8 bases, and 11 bases lay in between. The CDR3 covers 12 residues. This chain's CDR3 is CASSGPRGGYTF. CDR3 coding DNA: TGCGCCAGCAGTGGCCCCCGGGGGGGCTACACCTTC.

The chain is built from TRBV21-1 and TRBJ2-5; TRBD1 was called by the table and not checked on the DNA. TRBV21-1 is flagged as a pseudogene. CDR3 size: 18 residues. The CDR3 here is CASSKEGQGAKNQETQYF. CDR3 coding DNA: TGTGCCAGCAGCAAAGAGGGACAGGGGGCGAAAAACCAAGAGACCCAGTACTTC.

Notes on this clonotype: A junction end diverges from the germline sequence, so it may reflect a read error. The chain has TRBV6-4 and TRBJ1-2, with 7 bases identical to TRBD1. Germline V gives CDR1 MRHNA, CDR2 SNTAGT. The CDR3 is 13 amino acids. CDR3 nucleotide sequence: TGTGCCAGCAGTGGCTGGACAGGCCCTGTGCTTGCCTTC. Its protein product is CASSGWTGPVLAF.

The chain recombines TRBV6-6 with TRBJ1-5, with 8 nucleotides matching TRBD1. J lost 5 bases, V lost 5 bases, and 11 bases had no gene match. Germline lookup yields CDR1 MNHNY and CDR2 SVGAGI (reference sequence). This CDR3 contains 16 residues. As DNA, the CDR3 is TGTGCCAGCAGTCCCTTTGACAGGGGAGCTTATCAGCCCCAGCATTTT. It specifies CASSPFDRGAYQPQHF.

This chain joins TRBV2 and TRBJ2-3, with a weak D call TRBD2 (7 bases). Germline CDR1 reads SNHLY; CDR2 reads FYNNEI. The V gene lost 7 bases and the J gene lost 2 bases, with 19 bases spanning the gap. This CDR3 region has 16 residues. The DNA for the CDR3 is TGTGCCAGCACCCGCTTGGAGGGGGGGGCCACAGATACGCAGTATTTT. This encodes CASTRLEGGATDTQYF.

In this sample, this clonotype turned up many times. The chain employs TRBV29-1 and TRBJ2-7; 9 positions agree with TRBD2. This CDR3 spans 16 amino acids. The trim removed 4 bases at V and 7 bases at J, leaving 17 bases unmatched. CDR1 SQVTM and CDR2 ANQGSEA come from the germline V gene. The CDR3 DNA is TGCAGCGTTGGGGACCCCCTAGCTAGCGGGAATTGGGAGCAGTACTTC. Translation gives CSVGDPLASGNWEQYF.

The rearrangement uses TRBV15 and TRBJ2-3; D is possibly TRBD1 (8 bases). Trimming cost V 9 bases and J 1 base, with 17 bases left between them. This CDR3 has 15 residues. The germline gives CDR1 LNHNV, CDR2 YYDKDF (reference sequence). CDR3 residues: CATTTGGGGTDTQYF. As DNA, the CDR3 is TGTGCCACGACCACAGGGGGAGGGGGCACAGATACGCAGTATTTT.

This clonotype has at least ten counts. The J gene is TRBJ2-7, the V gene TRBV4-1, with D unclear. The CDR3 contains 15 residues. Germline V gene sequence: CDR1 MGHRA, CDR2 YSYEKL. V was pared by 4 bases and J by 5 bases, with 18 bases between. The CDR3 here is CASSRLWSKPNEQYF. CDR3 nucleotide sequence: TGCGCCAGCAGCCGGCTATGGTCAAAGCCAAACGAGCAGTACTTC.

The chain is built from TRBV5-1 and TRBJ2-7; 9 positions match TRBD1. The J call may be in error: the DNA end matches TRBJ2-5 better. The germline V gene has CDR1 SGHRS and CDR2 YFSETQ. The CDR3 extends over 14 amino acids. CDR3 residues: CASSSRQGVRTQYF. CDR3 DNA sequence: TGCGCCAGCAGCTCCCGACAGGGGGTGCGGACCCAGTACTTC.

With respect to this clonotype: At one end the junction does not follow the germline gene, possibly because of a read error. The chain has TRBV11-1 and TRBJ2-3; a weak D match, TRBD2 (5 bases). This CDR3 comprises 15 residues. Germline V gives CDR1 SGHAT, CDR2 FQDESV (reference sequence). The CDR3 here is CASSLSGEGTDTQYF. The CDR3 nucleotides are TGTGCCAGCAGCTTAAGTGGTGAGGGCACGGATACGCAGTATTTT. Supplemented by reference TRBV11-1 and TRBJ2-3, the full variable domain reads EAEVAQSPRYKITEKSQAVAFWCDPISGHATLYWYRQILGQGPELLVQFQDESVVDDSQLPKDRFSAERLKGVDSTLKIQPAELGDSAMYLCASSLSGEGTDTQYFGPGTRLTVL.

J is TRBJ2-1 and V is TRBV27; TRBD2 matches at 9 bases. V gave up 4 bases and J gave up 5 bases; unmatched junction bases: 9. CDR3 length: 16 amino acids. The germline V gene encodes CDR1 MNHEY and CDR2 SMNVEV (reference sequence). Here the CDR3 reads CASSSYGSGRNNEQFF. The CDR3, as DNA: TGTGCCAGCAGTTCCTATGGGAGCGGGAGGAACAATGAGCAGTTCTTC.

Remarks on this clonotype: Relative to the germline gene, one junction end is altered; a read error may explain this. The chain joins TRBV20-1 to TRBJ1-2, with D maybe TRBD1 (6 bases). In germline, CDR1 is DFQATT, CDR2 SNEGSKA (reference sequence). This CDR3 spans 13 amino acids. The CDR3 reads CSARAQGLYDYTF. The CDR3 region has the DNA TGCAGTGCTAGAGCGCAGGGGCTCTATGACTACACCTTC.

V gene TRBV28 combines with J gene TRBJ2-5; 8 bases are a match to TRBD1. The CDR3 length is 15 residues. The V gene's germline CDR1 is MDHEN and CDR2 SYDVKM. V lost 7 bases and J lost 6; bases outside the gene matches: 13. The DNA of the CDR3 is TGTGCCAGCACCCCCCAGGGGGCAACAGTAAAGACCCAGTACTTC. Residues: CASTPQGATVKTQYF.

This rearrangement joins TRBV20-1 to TRBJ1-2; D may be TRBD1 (6 bases). V was pared by 5 bases and J by 8 bases, with 15 bases between. Germline CDR1 DFQATT, CDR2 SNEGSKA (reference sequence). This CDR3 has 12 amino acids. The CDR3 sequence is CSAGTQGEGYTF. The CDR3 nucleotides are TGCAGTGCTGGAACACAGGGTGAAGGCTACACCTTC.

This clonotype came up a few times. This chain uses TRBV20-1 with TRBJ1-2; TRBD1 agrees at 9 bases. Germline CDR1 reads DFQATT; CDR2 reads SNEGSKA (reference sequence). The CDR3 loop spans 15 amino acids. V dropped 3 bases and J dropped 3; count of bases not matched to a gene: 8. CDR3 DNA sequence: TGCAGTGCTAGGAGGACAGGGGAAAATTACTATGGCTACACCTTC. It encodes CSARRTGENYYGYTF.